These 22 T cell receptor beta chains came from one sample sequenced in a study of identifying expanded T cells in peripheral blood. Profiled with immunoSEQ multiplex PCR; TCRdb holds only in-frame clones, not every one. The sample has about 58,000 clones, over 85% seen once. The sequencing sample was made of blood. The receptors shown here come from a person aged 18 to 75 in good health.

The chain couples TRBV19 to TRBJ1-1, with a possible D match to TRBD1 (5 bases). This CDR3 spans 14 amino acids. CDR1 LNHDA and CDR2 SQIVND come from the germline V gene (reference sequence). V gave up 8 bases and J gave up 6 bases, with 19 bases separating them. CDR3 nucleotides: TGTGCCAGTGGGACCCACGGGGGGTTCGCTGAAGCTTTCTTT. Translated: CASGTHGGFAEAFF.

This clone occurred once. The V and J genes are TRBV19 and TRBJ2-7; D is unclear. Germline V lookup: CDR1 LNHDA, CDR2 SQIVND (reference sequence). The CDR3 covers 13 residues. V was cut by 2 bases and J by 3 bases, with 8 bases left in between. The CDR3 DNA is TGTGCCAGTAGTATAAGACCGAACTACGAGCAGTACTTC. Translation gives CASSIRPNYEQYF.

V is TRBV25-1 and J is TRBJ2-5; 9 positions match TRBD1. CDR1 and CDR2 (germline): MGHDK, SYGVNS. Trimming cost V 2 bases and J 2 bases; bases outside gene matches: 6. The CDR3 loop spans 16 amino acids. The CDR3 sequence is CASSELDRGSQETQYF. CDR3 in DNA: TGTGCCAGCAGTGAACTCGACAGGGGGTCACAAGAGACCCAGTACTTC.

V usage is TRBV5-6 and J usage is TRBJ2-5, with D unresolved. Trimming shortened V by 4 bases and J by 4 bases, and 8 bases separated the two germline ends. CDR3 length: 12 amino acids. Germline V lookup: CDR1 SGHDT, CDR2 YYEEEE. The CDR3 is CASSADRETQYF. The CDR3 DNA reads as TGTGCCAGCAGCGCAGATAGAGAGACCCAGTACTTC. Supplemented by reference TRBV5-6 and TRBJ2-5, the full variable domain reads DAGVTQSPTHLIKTRGQQVTLRCSPKSGHDTVSWYQQALGQGPQFIFQYYEEEERQRGNFPDRFSGHQFPNYSSELNVNALLLGDSALYLCASSADRETQYFGPGTRLLVL.

The count of this clone is one. The genes are TRBV6-5 and TRBJ2-1, with D hard to call. The CDR3 loop spans 12 amino acids. Germline loops: CDR1 MNHEY, CDR2 SVGAGI. V gave up 8 bases and J gave up 9 bases, with 14 bases separating them. CDR3 protein: CASGVSLVEQFF. CDR3 DNA: TGTGCCAGCGGGGTTAGTCTAGTTGAGCAGTTCTTC.

The rearrangement joins TRBV4-1 to TRBJ2-2; 7 bases match TRBD1. The J segment lost 8 bases and the V segment lost 1 base, leaving 7 bases of the junction unmatched. The CDR3 is 15 residues long. CDR1 is MGHRA and CDR2 is YSYEKL in the germline V gene. CDR3 residues: CASSQGTGPRGELFF. The CDR3 DNA is TGCGCCAGCAGCCAAGGGACAGGTCCTAGGGGGGAGCTGTTTTTT.

This rearrangement joins TRBV12-5 to TRBJ1-1, with TRBD1 as a possible D gene (6 bases). Trimming took off 5 bases at V and 3 bases at J, with 13 bases between the two ends. Germline CDR1 and CDR2: LGHNT and FRNRAP. The CDR3 is 14 amino acids. The CDR3 here is CASGPSGEYTEAFF. Written as DNA, the CDR3 is TGTGCTAGTGGTCCTTCAGGGGAATACACTGAAGCTTTCTTT.

V is TRBV11-2 and J is TRBJ2-1; D is perhaps TRBD2 (6 bases). Germline V gene lookup returns CDR1 SGHAT and CDR2 FQNNGV. The length of the CDR3 is 17 residues. Trimming removed 2 bases at V and 4 bases at J, with 18 bases between. In nucleotides, the CDR3 is TGTGCCAGCAGCTTATATACTCCGGGACTCAGATACAATGAGCAGTTCTTC. This translates into CASSLYTPGLRYNEQFF.

The CDR3 here is CSVGDETQYF. The CDR3 region has the DNA TGCAGCGTTGGAGACGAGACCCAGTACTTC. The chain has TRBV29-1 and TRBJ2-5, with unresolved D. V lost 4 bases to trimming and J lost 5 bases, with 5 bases between them. The CDR3 runs 10 residues. Germline CDR1 and CDR2: SQVTM and ANQGSEA. The entire variable domain, with the rest obtained from reference TRBV29-1 and TRBJ2-5, is as follows: SAVISQKPSRDICQRGTSLTIQCQVDSQVTMMFWYRQQPGQSLTLIATANQGSEATYESGFVIDKFPISRPNLTFSTLTVSNMSPEDSSIYLCSVGDETQYFGPGTRLLVL.

The gene calls are TRBV6-5 and TRBJ1-1; 12 positions match TRBD1. The CDR3 loop spans 14 amino acids. Germline V gene sequence: CDR1 MNHEY, CDR2 SVGAGI. Germline trimming cut 6 bases from V and 6 bases from J; bases unmatched to any gene: 5. CDR3 in amino acids: CASRGQGAFAEAFF. The CDR3 DNA reads as TGTGCCAGCAGGGGACAGGGGGCGTTCGCTGAAGCTTTCTTT.

J is TRBJ1-2 and V is TRBV30; D ambiguous. Between the trimmed V and J ends, which lost 4 bases and 4 bases, there was a span of 10 bases. The CDR3 sequence is 12 residues long. Germline V gene data show CDR1 as GTSNPN and CDR2 as SVGIG (reference sequence). CDR3 bases: TGTGCCTGGAATAGCCTTGGCTATGGCTACACCTTC. Translating gives CAWNSLGYGYTF.

The chain links TRBV7-2 to TRBJ2-5; possible D gene TRBD2, 6 bases. The CDR3 is 15 amino acids. CDR1 and CDR2 from the germline V gene are SGHTA and FQGNSA. The V gene lost 3 bases and the J gene lost 3 bases, with 14 bases spanning the gap. The CDR3 DNA sequence: TGTGCCAGCAGCTTGGGAGGTCGCGAGGAAGAGACCCAGTACTTC. Encoded protein: CASSLGGREEETQYF.

The chain is built from TRBV27 and TRBJ2-1; 12 bases match TRBD2. CDR3 length: 16 amino acids. Germline CDR1 MNHEY, CDR2 SMNVEV (reference sequence). V was pared by 2 bases and J by 8 bases, with 7 bases of the junction left unmatched. For the CDR3, the DNA is TGTGCCAGCAGTTTAATCACTAGCGGGGGGTCACATGAGCAGTTCTTC. This gives the protein CASSLITSGGSHEQFF.

The chain joins TRBV9 to TRBJ2-7, with D possibly TRBD2 on 6 matching bases. CDR1 is SGDLS, CDR2 YYNGEE, per germline. V lost 4 bases to trimming and J lost 2 bases, with 10 bases between them. The CDR3 length is 13 residues. Written as DNA, the CDR3 is TGTGCCAGCAGCCCGTCGGGGGCCTACGAGCAGTACTTC. It codes for CASSPSGAYEQYF.

The chain carries TRBV6-5 and TRBJ1-5; D gene ambiguous. This CDR3 spans 14 amino acids. The germline gives CDR1 MNHEY, CDR2 SVGAGI. The V and J ends lost 10 bases and 0 bases respectively, with 13 bases between them. The CDR3 bases are TGTGCCACCAAAAAGGGCGGTAGCAATCAGCCCCAGCATTTT. It encodes CATKKGGSNQPQHF.

This clone was detected a few times. The V gene is TRBV10-3, the J gene TRBJ1-6; 12 bases align to TRBD1. The V gene end was trimmed by 6 bases and the J gene end by 9 bases; junction bases not matched to a gene: 9. The germline CDR1 and CDR2 sequences are ENHRY and SYGVKD. This CDR3 contains 16 residues. The CDR3 sequence: CAIRGTGGPGGSPLHF. The CDR3 DNA reads as TGTGCCATCAGGGGGACAGGGGGCCCTGGTGGTTCACCCCTCCACTTT.

The rearrangement uses TRBV7-8 and TRBJ1-4, with D maybe TRBD1 (5 bases). Per the germline V gene, CDR1 is SGHVS and CDR2 is FQNEAQ. V dropped 5 bases and J dropped 8 bases, with 15 bases sitting between them. There are 14 residues in the CDR3. The CDR3 sequence: CASSPGTNVEKLFF. DNA of the CDR3: TGTGCCAGCAGCCCCGGGACCAATGTGGAAAAACTGTTTTTT. The full variable domain, its missing parts supplied by reference TRBV7-8 and TRBJ1-4, is GAGVSQSPRYKVAKRGQDVALRCDPISGHVSLFWYQQALGQGPEFLTYFQNEAQLDKSGLPSDRFFAERPEGSVSTLKIQRTQQEDSAVYLCASSPGTNVEKLFFGSGTQLSVL.

This sequence joins TRBV19 and TRBJ2-4; D uncertain. Trimming removed 5 bases from V and 7 bases from J, with 15 bases in between. Germline V gene lookup returns CDR1 LNHDA and CDR2 SQIVND (reference sequence). The CDR3 has 14 amino acids. The chain's CDR3 is CASSQNGPENIQYF. CDR3 coding DNA: TGTGCCAGTAGTCAGAATGGACCGGAGAACATTCAGTACTTC.

The sample holds a few counts of this clone. This sequence joins TRBV14 and TRBJ2-7; D gene uncertain. The germline V gene has CDR1 SGHDN and CDR2 FVKESK. The length of the CDR3 is 12 residues. The V end was cut by 3 bases, the J end by 4 bases, with 7 bases between. The CDR3 DNA follows: TGTGCCAGCAGCCAGGCAGCATACGAGCAGTACTTC. It encodes CASSQAAYEQYF.

The chain carries TRBV6-4 and TRBJ2-2; TRBD1 matches 7 bases. Trimming at V came to 6 bases and at J to 5 bases, leaving 6 bases not matched to a gene. The CDR3 has 14 residues. Germline V gene sequence: CDR1 MRHNA, CDR2 SNTAGT. The CDR3 loop is CASSPTGNTGELFF. The CDR3 DNA follows: TGTGCCAGCAGCCCGACAGGGAATACCGGGGAGCTGTTTTTT.

V and J are TRBV6-5 and TRBJ1-1; tentative D call: TRBD1 (5 bases). V was pared by 6 bases and J by 4 bases, with 12 bases between. This CDR3 contains 13 residues. Germline V gives CDR1 MNHEY, CDR2 SVGAGI. The chain's CDR3 is CASRLVGRTEAFF. The DNA of the CDR3 is TGTGCCAGCAGACTAGTGGGGCGCACTGAAGCTTTCTTT.

The chain uses TRBV11-2 and TRBJ1-2, with no clear D. With 4 bases removed from V and 1 base from J, the gap between germline ends came to 7 bases. Germline V gene data show CDR1 as SGHAT and CDR2 as FQNNGV. The CDR3 loop spans 13 amino acids. The CDR3 DNA sequence: TGTGCCAGCAGCTACGGGGTTAACTATGGCTACACCTTC. Its translation is CASSYGVNYGYTF.